This T cell receptor beta chain was recovered during a study of tumor-infiltrating lymphocytes in oesophageal squamous cell carcinoma. One entry per CDR3 protein, called by TCRdb with MiXCR from the PCR reads. The table lists about 15,000 distinct CDR3 sequences, roughly 55% of them singletons. This clonotype was found many times. The receptor comes from a male donor with esophageal squamous cell carcinoma. The material sequenced was esophageal tumor tissue.

CDR3 coding DNA: TGTGCCAGCACCGTGGACGGGAGGGGCACTGAAGCTTTCTTT. This translates into CASTVDGRGTEAFF. The chain combines TRBV12-3 or TRBV12-4 with TRBJ1-1; D might be TRBD1 (5 bases). This CDR3 is built from 14 residues. With 7 bases removed from V and 4 bases from J, the gap between germline ends came to 16 bases.